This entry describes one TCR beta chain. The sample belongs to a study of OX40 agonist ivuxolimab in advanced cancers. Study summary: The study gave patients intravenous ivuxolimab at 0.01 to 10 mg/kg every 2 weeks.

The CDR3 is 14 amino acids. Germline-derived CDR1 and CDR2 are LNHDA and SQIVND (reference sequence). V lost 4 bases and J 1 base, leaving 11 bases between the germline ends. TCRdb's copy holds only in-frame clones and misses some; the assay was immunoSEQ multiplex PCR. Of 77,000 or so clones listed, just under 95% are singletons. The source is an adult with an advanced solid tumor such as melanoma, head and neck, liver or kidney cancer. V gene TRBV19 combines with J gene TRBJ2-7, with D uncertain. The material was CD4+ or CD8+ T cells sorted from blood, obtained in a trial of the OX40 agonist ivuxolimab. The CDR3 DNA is TGTGCCAGTAGTAGCCACCAGCCTTCCTACGAGCAGTACTTC. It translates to CASSSHQPSYEQYF.